This is a list of T cell receptor beta chains from one sample in a study of control samples from healthy donors and cancer patients. TCRdb keeps only in-frame clones here, not all; method: immunoSEQ multiplex PCR. The sample consists of about 410,000 clones, about nine tenths of them appearing once. Sequenced input: PBMCs. Receptors originate from a man in his forties with head and neck cancer. Each CDR3 is given with its conserved first and last residue. Each record gives: D gene, V gene, clone size, J gene, CDR3 protein, CDR3 DNA. The D gene is left open where the match is weak. A clone size is listed for some rows: how often the clone was seen (once, few, many), or a class if it is expanded.

>.|TRBV11-2|.|TRBJ2-3
CASSHGTNRRTDTQYF
TGTGCCAGCAGCCATGGGACCAATAGGAGGACAGATACGCAGTATTTT
>.|TRBV7-9|.|TRBJ2-1
CASSLEGTLLYNEQFF
TGTGCCAGCAGCTTAGAGGGGACTCTTCTTTACAATGAGCAGTTCTTC
>.|TRBV6-5|.|TRBJ1-1
CASSYSGRGSEAFF
TGTGCCAGCAGTTACTCAGGACGGGGTTCTGAAGCTTTCTTT
>TRBD1|TRBV11-2|.|TRBJ2-7
CASSLGPGGQGYEQYF
TGTGCCAGCAGCTTAGGCCCAGGGGGACAGGGCTACGAGCAGTACTTC
>TRBD1|TRBV10-1|.|TRBJ1-3
CASSPDRDGNTIYF
TGCGCCAGCAGTCCCGACAGGGATGGAAACACCATATATTTT
>.|TRBV28|.|TRBJ1-1
CASSYPLAGETEAFF
TGTGCCAGCAGTTACCCCCTGGCAGGGGAAACTGAAGCTTTCTTT
>.|TRBV6-2/TRBV6-3|.|TRBJ1-5
CASSKDGTAGQPQHF
TGTGCCAGCAGTAAAGACGGGACGGCGGGACAGCCCCAGCATTTT
>TRBD1|TRBV5-1|.|TRBJ2-7
CASSAGTASYEQYF
TGCGCCAGCAGCGCCGGGACAGCTTCCTACGAGCAGTACTTC
>TRBD1|TRBV15|.|TRBJ1-4
CATSGGDRANEKLFF
TGTGCCACCAGCGGGGGGGACAGGGCAAATGAAAAACTGTTTTTT
>.|TRBV10-1|.|TRBJ1-1
CASSESRSGGSEAFF
TGCGCCAGCAGTGAGTCGAGAAGTGGAGGGTCTGAAGCTTTCTTT
>.|TRBV1|once|TRBJ2-7
CTSSQDHFRDLFYEQYF
TGCACCAGCAGCCAAGATCACTTCCGGGATTTATTCTACGAGCAGTACTTC
>.|TRBV28|.|TRBJ1-6
CASNPVNSPLHF
TGTGCCAGCAACCCGGTTAATTCACCCCTCCACTTT
>.|TRBV7-3|.|TRBJ2-7
CASSPFPGGYEQYF
TGTGCCAGCAGCCCTTTCCCAGGGGGGTACGAGCAGTACTTC
>.|TRBV1|.|TRBJ1-5
CTSSHPGGRGRPQHF
TGCACCAGCAGCCATCCCGGGGGACGTGGTCGGCCCCAGCATTTT
>.|TRBV20-1|.|TRBJ1-5
CSASPGGSQPQHF
TGCAGTGCTAGTCCGGGGGGCAGTCAGCCCCAGCATTTT
>.|TRBV28|.|TRBJ1-5
CASSPPGREAQHF
TGTGCCAGCAGTCCACCCGGAAGGGAGGCCCAGCATTTT
>.|TRBV30|.|TRBJ1-1
CAWSVPAGGTEAFF
TGTGCCTGGAGTGTACCAGCGGGGGGCACTGAAGCTTTCTTT
>TRBD1|TRBV30|.|TRBJ1-4
CAWDLQTGGGEKLFF
TGTGCCTGGGACCTCCAGACAGGGGGGGGTGAAAAACTGTTTTTT
>.|TRBV9|.|TRBJ1-1
CASSVGSFGTERMGSEAFF
TGTGCCAGCAGCGTAGGCTCTTTCGGAACGGAAAGGATGGGATCTGAAGCTTTCTTT
>.|TRBV6-5|.|TRBJ1-1
CASSYSWGLTEAFF
TGTGCCAGCAGTTACTCGTGGGGCCTCACTGAAGCTTTCTTT
>.|TRBV7-2|.|TRBJ1-6
CASSRRQASSYNSPLHF
TGTGCCAGCAGCCGCAGACAGGCCAGCTCCTATAATTCACCCCTCCACTTT
>TRBD1|TRBV5-1|.|TRBJ2-7
CASSLMQGTGSYEQYF
TGCGCCAGCAGCTTAATGCAAGGGACAGGCTCCTACGAGCAGTACTTC
>.|TRBV29-1|.|TRBJ2-3
CSVEGSTDTQYF
TGCAGCGTTGAAGGAAGCACAGATACGCAGTATTTT
>.|TRBV10-3|.|TRBJ2-1
CAISDRGGREHVYNEQFF
TGTGCCATCAGTGATAGAGGTGGGCGGGAACACGTCTACAATGAGCAGTTCTTC
>.|TRBV6-5|.|TRBJ1-2
CASRKGLYGYTF
TGTGCCAGCAGAAAGGGACTCTATGGCTACACCTTC
>TRBD1|TRBV4-3|.|TRBJ1-1
CASSPGQFPRKNTEAFF
TGCGCCAGCAGCCCGGGACAGTTTCCTAGAAAGAACACTGAAGCTTTCTTT
>.|TRBV19|.|TRBJ2-5
CASSLGGVVETQYF
TGTGCCAGTAGTCTAGGGGGTGTTGTGGAGACCCAGTACTTC
>.|TRBV5-1|.|TRBJ2-7
CASSLERGRIYEQYF
TGCGCCAGCAGCCTGGAGAGAGGGAGAATCTACGAGCAGTACTTC
>.|TRBV10-2|.|TRBJ1-2
CASRAGIGYGYTF
TGCGCCAGCAGGGCGGGTATCGGCTATGGCTACACCTTC
>TRBD1|TRBV19|once|TRBJ2-7
CASTYSGQSYEQYF
TGTGCCAGTACCTACTCGGGACAGTCATACGAGCAGTACTTC
>TRBD1|TRBV10-1|.|TRBJ1-5
CASTGQLYSNQPQHF
TGCGCCAGCACGGGACAGCTATATAGCAATCAGCCCCAGCATTTT
>.|TRBV30|few|TRBJ2-7
CAWQKGRHEQYF
TGTGCCTGGCAAAAGGGTAGGCACGAGCAGTACTTC
>TRBD2|TRBV2|.|TRBJ2-3
CASRRTSGSPDTQYF
TGTGCCAGCAGACGGACTAGCGGGAGTCCGGATACGCAGTATTTT
>.|TRBV5-4|.|TRBJ2-6
CASSRDGSGANVLTF
TGTGCCAGCAGCCGGGACGGCTCTGGGGCCAACGTCCTGACTTTC
>.|TRBV6-5|.|TRBJ2-3
CASRLGGTDTQYF
TGTGCCAGCAGGCTTGGGGGGACGGATACGCAGTATTTT
>.|TRBV14|once|TRBJ2-1
CASGGVTGAGNEQFF
TGTGCCAGCGGAGGGGTGACGGGTGCTGGGAATGAGCAGTTCTTC
>.|TRBV18|.|TRBJ2-7
CASSPEGDEQYF
TGTGCCAGCTCTCCGGAGGGAGACGAGCAGTACTTC
>TRBD1|TRBV2|.|TRBJ1-5
CASSEALGQGNQPQHF
TGTGCCAGCAGTGAAGCGCTCGGACAGGGAAACCAGCCCCAGCATTTT
>.|TRBV12-3/TRBV12-4|.|TRBJ1-5
CASSLGNQPQHF
TGTGCCAGCAGTTTGGGCAATCAGCCCCAGCATTTT
>.|TRBV6-2/TRBV6-3|.|TRBJ1-6
CASSYSSPVSGVSPLHF
TGTGCCAGCAGTTACTCGTCCCCAGTGAGTGGAGTGTCACCCCTCCACTTT
>TRBD1|TRBV15|.|TRBJ1-1
CATSRLGGGSEAFF
TGTGCCACCAGCAGACTAGGAGGGGGCTCTGAAGCTTTCTTT
>.|TRBV18|.|TRBJ1-2
CASSPGGDNYGYTF
TGTGCCAGCTCACCAGGAGGGGATAACTATGGCTACACCTTC
>.|TRBV29-1|.|TRBJ1-5
CSVVEGGTNQPQHF
TGCAGCGTTGTGGAGGGGGGGACCAATCAGCCCCAGCATTTT
>.|TRBV6-6|.|TRBJ2-2
CASSYRSVEGTGELFF
TGTGCCAGCAGTTACCGTTCGGTAGAGGGCACCGGGGAGCTGTTTTTT
>.|TRBV5-1|.|TRBJ2-2
CASSPGSDTGELFF
TGCGCCAGCAGCCCGGGTTCGGACACCGGGGAGCTGTTTTTT
>TRBD1|TRBV7-9|.|TRBJ1-5
CASSRDSSNQPQHF
TGTGCCAGCAGCCGGGACAGTAGCAATCAGCCCCAGCATTTT
>.|TRBV29-1|.|TRBJ2-6
CSVELPQSGANVLTF
TGCAGCGTTGAACTTCCTCAATCTGGGGCCAACGTCCTGACTTTC
>.|TRBV4-1|.|TRBJ2-1
CASSGGLSSYNEQFF
TGCGCCAGCAGCGGTGGATTAAGCTCCTACAATGAGCAGTTCTTC
>.|TRBV2|.|TRBJ2-5
CASAQETQYF
TGTGCCAGCGCCCAAGAGACCCAGTACTTC
>.|TRBV27|.|TRBJ1-2
CASSFRGSYGYTF
TGTGCCAGCAGTTTCAGGGGTAGCTATGGCTACACCTTC
>.|TRBV5-1|.|TRBJ2-2
CASSLGAANANTGELFF
TGCGCCAGCAGCTTGGGGGCTGCCAACGCGAACACCGGGGAGCTGTTTTTT